The source of this TCR beta chain is a study of cytomegalovirus exposure and HLA in healthy donors. Background on the study: The 95 million to 120 million unique TCR beta sequences, from about 180 million T cells, were found by an earlier analysis.

Broader study findings: A further, later analysis showed that HLA-associated TCR beta chains (compared with equally common others) were more clonally expanded.

Comment on this clone: The antigen is undetermined.

PCR employed 60 Vbeta and 13 Jbeta primers. TCRdb's table, derived via immunoSEQ multiplex PCR, lists solely in-frame clones and lacks some. The repertoire holds approximately 82,000 clones, with roughly 72% as singletons. This CDR3 region has 13 residues. CDR1 and CDR2 from the germline V gene are KGHSH and LQKENI. The V and J ends lost 5 bases and 5 bases respectively, with 11 bases between them. The chain employs TRBV18 and TRBJ2-3; D gene unclear. Sequencing input: PBMCs. This TCR derives from a woman aged 45-65 years in good health and CMV-seropositive. The CDR3 sequence: CASSSGLGDTQYF. The DNA of the CDR3 is TGTGCCAGCTCATCCGGCCTAGGAGATACGCAGTATTTT.